The clone carrying this T cell receptor (beta chain) was picked up many times. Its target is unknown. Germline CDR1 MGHDK, CDR2 SYGVNS. The CDR3 extends over 15 amino acids. V was shortened by 1 base and J by 1 base, with 9 bases between the two germline ends. The data were taken from a study of identical twins' blood T cells. As for the study in general: About 6 alpha and about 6 beta libraries together yielded 45 million to 65 million reads.

Study-level findings and limits: Even for out-of-frame TCRbeta, twins reportedly shared V gene usage much more than unrelated donors.

TCRdb recomputed calls from the 5' RACE reads with MiXCR, one row per CDR3 protein. This sample has 400,000 or so distinct CDR3 sequences, with 28% found just once. This sequence originates from a woman aged 18-49 years in good health. The chain has TRBV25-1 and TRBJ2-3; a possible D gene is TRBD2 (6 bases). Material: PBMCs. DNA of the CDR3: TGTGCCAGCAGTGAATCCGGGGGTGGCACAGATACGCAGTATTTT. Translating it yields CASSESGGGTDTQYF.